This entry describes one T cell receptor (beta chain). Its antigen remains unknown. The V gene's germline CDR1 is MNHNS and CDR2 SASEGT. The CDR3 has 11 residues. Trimming cost V 6 bases and J 6 bases, with 9 bases left between them. This specimen comes from a study of prognosis after radiotherapy for stage I lung cancer. The overall study: Patients with non-small cell lung cancer were all judged medically inoperable.

Two-round multiplex PCR, the amplification method, yielded TCR beta CDR3 from genomic DNA. Specific primers for each TRBV and TRBJ gene were what first-round PCR used. TCRdb analysed the multiplex PCR reads with MiXCR anew, one entry per CDR3 protein. This sample has around 19,000 distinct CDR3 sequences, with approximately 50% found just once. Study-wide points: The median unique TCR clone count dropped from about 9,200 to 6,500 after stereotactic body radiation therapy. Among expanded TCR clones, tumor specificity was not determined.

The sequence was obtained from a donor over 45 with non-small cell lung cancer. The sample in question was PBMCs, obtained before or after stereotactic body radiation therapy (not recorded which). V and J are TRBV6-1 and TRBJ2-7; D gene unclear. The CDR3 here is CASSLQSEQYF. The CDR3 nucleotides are TGTGCCAGCAGCCTACAGAGCGAGCAGTACTTC.